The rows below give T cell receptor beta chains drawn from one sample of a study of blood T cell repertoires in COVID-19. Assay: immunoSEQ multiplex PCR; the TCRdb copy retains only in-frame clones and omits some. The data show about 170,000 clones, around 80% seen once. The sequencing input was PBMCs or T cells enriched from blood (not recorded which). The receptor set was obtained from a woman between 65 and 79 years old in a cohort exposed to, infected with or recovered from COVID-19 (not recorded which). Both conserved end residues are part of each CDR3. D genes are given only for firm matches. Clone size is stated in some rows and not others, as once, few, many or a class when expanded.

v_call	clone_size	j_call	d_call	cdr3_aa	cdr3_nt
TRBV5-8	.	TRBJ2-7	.	CAGLPGLGDSYEQYF	TGTGCCGGTCTGCCGGGACTGGGAGACTCCTACGAGCAGTACTTC
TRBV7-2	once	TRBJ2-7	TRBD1	CASSLGTGYYEQYF	TGTGCCAGCAGCTTGGGGACAGGATACTACGAGCAGTACTTC
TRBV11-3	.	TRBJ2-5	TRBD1	CASSPGQGSGTQYF	TGTGCCAGCAGCCCTGGACAGGGGTCGGGGACCCAGTACTTC
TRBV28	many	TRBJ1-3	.	CASSRDTGPGNTIYF	TGTGCCAGCAGTCGGGACACGGGACCTGGAAACACCATATATTTT
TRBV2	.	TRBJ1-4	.	CASRIDSTNEKLFF	TGTGCCAGCAGGATTGACAGTACCAATGAAAAACTGTTTTTT
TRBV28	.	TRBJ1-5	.	CASRNPSGNQPQHF	TGTGCCAGCAGGAACCCCAGCGGCAATCAGCCCCAGCATTTT
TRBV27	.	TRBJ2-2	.	CASSLSWGAGELFF	TGTGCCAGCAGTTTGTCTTGGGGGGCCGGGGAGCTGTTTTTT
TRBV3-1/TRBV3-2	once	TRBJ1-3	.	CASSYLTSSGNTIYF	TGTGCCAGCAGCTACCTCACCAGCTCTGGAAACACCATATATTTT
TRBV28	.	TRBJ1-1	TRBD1	CASSPPGGLNTEAFF	TGTGCCAGCAGTCCCCCAGGGGGGCTGAACACTGAAGCTTTCTTT
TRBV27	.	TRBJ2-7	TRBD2	CASSLRRGVAYEQYF	TGTGCCAGCAGTTTACGGCGGGGGGTAGCCTACGAGCAGTACTTC
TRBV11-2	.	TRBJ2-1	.	CASSKPGQRSYNEQFF	TGTGCCAGCAGCAAACCAGGACAGCGCTCCTACAATGAGCAGTTCTTC
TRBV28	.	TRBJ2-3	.	CASSLPMVVDTQYF	TGTGCCAGCAGTTTACCTATGGTGGTAGATACGCAGTATTTT
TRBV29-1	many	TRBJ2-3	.	CSGLGHTDTQYF	TGCAGCGGCTTAGGACACACAGATACGCAGTATTTT
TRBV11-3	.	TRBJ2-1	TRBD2	CASSLVAGGLTPPFF	TGTGCCAGCAGCTTAGTAGCGGGAGGGCTCACGCCCCCGTTCTTC
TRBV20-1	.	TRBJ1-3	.	CSASGGLPERNTIYF	TGCAGTGCTAGTGGGGGACTTCCTGAACGAAACACCATATATTTT
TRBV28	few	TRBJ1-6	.	CASSPVGEGSPLHF	TGTGCCAGCAGTCCCGTCGGGGAAGGTTCACCCCTCCACTTT
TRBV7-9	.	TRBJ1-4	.	CASSLGEGATTNEKLFF	TGTGCCAGCAGCTTAGGCGAAGGGGCAACAACTAATGAAAAACTGTTTTTT
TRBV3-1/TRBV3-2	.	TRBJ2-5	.	CASSPLVLQETQYF	TGTGCCAGCAGCCCCCTAGTCTTACAAGAGACCCAGTACTTC
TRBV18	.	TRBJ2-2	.	CASSLTASNTGELFF	TGTGCCAGCTCGCTGACAGCTTCGAACACCGGGGAGCTGTTTTTT
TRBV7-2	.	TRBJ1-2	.	CASRSRITYGYTF	TGTGCCAGCAGGTCTAGGATAACCTATGGCTACACCTTC
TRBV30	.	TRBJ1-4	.	CAWTRSGGNEKLFF	TGTGCCTGGACCCGGTCAGGAGGGAATGAAAAACTGTTTTTT
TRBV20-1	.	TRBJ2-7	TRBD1	CSASDPSKTGTYEQYF	TGCAGTGCTAGTGACCCATCGAAGACAGGGACCTACGAGCAGTACTTC
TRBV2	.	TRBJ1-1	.	CASSYRALNTEAFF	TGTGCCAGCAGTTACAGGGCCCTGAACACTGAAGCTTTCTTT
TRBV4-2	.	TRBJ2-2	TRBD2	CASSQGTSPTGELFF	TGTGCCAGCAGCCAGGGGACTAGTCCCACCGGGGAGCTGTTTTTT
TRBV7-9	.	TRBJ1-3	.	CASSLTGGIGNTIYF	TGTGCCAGCAGCTTAACGGGGGGTATTGGAAACACCATATATTTT
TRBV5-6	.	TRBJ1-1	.	CASSLYLRAGDTEAFF	TGTGCCAGCAGCTTGTACCTTCGAGCAGGGGACACTGAAGCTTTCTTT
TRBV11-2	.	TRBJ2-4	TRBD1	CASSFTGENIQYF	TGTGCCAGCAGCTTTACAGGGGAAAACATTCAGTACTTC
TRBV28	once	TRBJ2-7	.	CASRLVGAYEQYF	TGTGCCAGCAGGTTAGTCGGGGCCTACGAGCAGTACTTC
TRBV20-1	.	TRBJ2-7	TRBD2	CSASRAGGTNYEQYF	TGCAGTGCTAGTCGAGCGGGAGGCACCAACTACGAGCAGTACTTC
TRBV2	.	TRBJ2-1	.	CASSEATPYRRGPSSYNEQFF	TGTGCCAGCAGTGAAGCGACCCCCTACAGGAGGGGGCCTAGCTCCTACAATGAGCAGTTCTTC
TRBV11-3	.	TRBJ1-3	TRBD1	CASSRGQGEPGNTIYF	TGTGCCAGCAGCCGAGGTCAGGGGGAGCCTGGAAACACCATATATTTT
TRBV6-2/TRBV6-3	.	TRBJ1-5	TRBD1	CASSPEGAQPQHF	TGTGCCAGCAGCCCCGAGGGGGCTCAGCCCCAGCATTTT
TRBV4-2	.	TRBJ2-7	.	CASSQDWGVVEQYF	TGTGCCAGCAGCCAAGATTGGGGGGTCGTCGAGCAGTACTTC
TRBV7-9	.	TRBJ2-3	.	CASSLSLSDTQYF	TGTGCCAGCAGCTTGAGTTTGTCTGATACGCAGTATTTT
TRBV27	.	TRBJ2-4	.	CASKELAKNIQYF	TGTGCCAGCAAGGAGCTAGCCAAAAACATTCAGTACTTC
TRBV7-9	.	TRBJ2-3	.	CASSPRNTRDTQYF	TGTGCCAGCAGCCCCCGAAATACGCGAGATACGCAGTATTTT
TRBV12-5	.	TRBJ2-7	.	CASSSAYEQYF	TGTGCTAGTAGCTCCGCCTACGAGCAGTACTTC
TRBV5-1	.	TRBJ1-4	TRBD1	CASRETGAFNEKLFF	TGCGCCAGCAGGGAGACAGGGGCGTTTAATGAAAAACTGTTTTTT
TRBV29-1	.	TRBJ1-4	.	CSVEGRAEKLFF	TGCAGCGTTGAAGGGAGAGCTGAAAAACTGTTTTTT
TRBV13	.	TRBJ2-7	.	CASSLRGTLWEQYF	TGTGCCAGCAGCTTACGGGGTACCCTCTGGGAGCAGTACTTC
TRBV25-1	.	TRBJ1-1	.	CASSEDAGGLNTEAFF	TGTGCCAGCAGTGAAGACGCCGGGGGGTTGAACACTGAAGCTTTCTTT
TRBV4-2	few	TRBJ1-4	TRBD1	CASSPFLTGGEAATNEKLFF	TGTGCCAGCAGCCCATTTTTAACAGGGGGCGAGGCAGCAACTAATGAAAAACTGTTTTTT
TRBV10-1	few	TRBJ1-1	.	CASSPSNPGETEAFF	TGCGCCAGCAGTCCTTCTAACCCGGGAGAAACTGAAGCTTTCTTT
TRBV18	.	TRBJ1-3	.	CASSLAYTGTGNTIYF	TGTGCCAGCTCACTGGCTTATACAGGAACTGGAAACACCATATATTTT
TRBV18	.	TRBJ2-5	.	CASSPGQETQYF	TGTGCCAGCTCACCGGGGCAGGAGACCCAGTACTTC
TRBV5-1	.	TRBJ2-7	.	CASSNERSSYEQYF	TGCGCCAGCAGCAACGAGCGGAGCTCCTACGAGCAGTACTTC
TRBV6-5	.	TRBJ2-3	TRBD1	CAGQGWSTDTQYF	TGTGCCGGACAGGGTTGGAGCACAGATACGCAGTATTTT
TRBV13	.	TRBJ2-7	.	CASSLRSTGTYEQYF	TGTGCCAGCAGCTTAAGATCGACAGGAACCTACGAGCAGTACTTC
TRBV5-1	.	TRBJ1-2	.	CASGTEEYTF	TGCGCCAGCGGGACTGAGGAGTACACCTTC
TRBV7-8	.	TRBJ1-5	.	CASSWTDSNQPQHF	TGTGCCAGCAGTTGGACAGATAGCAATCAGCCCCAGCATTTT